This is a list of T cell receptor beta chains from one sample in a study of blood T cell repertoires in COVID-19. The repertoire was sequenced with immunoSEQ multiplex PCR; TCRdb's copy has only in-frame clones and lacks some. This table has approximately 170,000 clones, 83% appearing once. Sequenced: peripheral blood. The receptors here all came from a woman of 80 years or more with acute or convalescent COVID-19. Both conserved end residues are part of each CDR3. The D gene is left open where the match is weak. Only part of the rows carry a size: once, few, many, or a class if the clone is expanded.

j_gene: TRBJ1-5
v_gene: TRBV7-2
len: 15
d_gene: .
abundance: few
CDR3aa: CASSLRPGLNQPQHF
CDR3nt: TGTGCCAGCAGCTTACGCCCAGGGTTAAATCAGCCCCAGCATTTT

j_gene: TRBJ1-6
v_gene: TRBV5-8
len: 15
d_gene: .
abundance: .
CDR3aa: CASSLDRSPDSPLHF
CDR3nt: TGTGCCAGCAGCTTGGACAGGTCCCCTGATTCACCCCTCCACTTT

j_gene: TRBJ2-4
v_gene: TRBV5-1
len: 16
d_gene: .
abundance: .
CDR3aa: CASSLYASLAKNIQYF
CDR3nt: TGCGCCAGCAGCTTGTATGCAAGCCTAGCCAAAAACATTCAGTACTTC

j_gene: TRBJ2-5
v_gene: TRBV7-9
len: 14
d_gene: .
abundance: .
CDR3aa: CATRTSGGGETQYF
CDR3nt: TGTGCCACCCGAACTTCTGGAGGAGGAGAGACCCAGTACTTC

j_gene: TRBJ2-1
v_gene: TRBV9
len: 15
d_gene: .
abundance: .
CDR3aa: CASSVVPLSYNEQFF
CDR3nt: TGTGCCAGCAGCGTAGTCCCCCTTAGCTACAATGAGCAGTTCTTC

j_gene: TRBJ2-1
v_gene: TRBV30
len: 14
d_gene: TRBD2
abundance: few
CDR3aa: CAWKMSGRAGEQFF
CDR3nt: TGTGCCTGGAAGATGAGCGGGAGGGCAGGGGAGCAGTTCTTC

j_gene: TRBJ2-5
v_gene: TRBV9
len: 22
d_gene: TRBD2
abundance: .
CDR3aa: CASSSHSPGLAGDSRFEETQYF
CDR3nt: TGTGCCAGCAGCTCTCATTCTCCGGGACTAGCGGGAGATAGTCGCTTCGAAGAGACCCAGTACTTC

j_gene: TRBJ2-2
v_gene: TRBV19
len: 12
d_gene: .
abundance: .
CDR3aa: CASSDRTGELFF
CDR3nt: TGTGCCAGTAGTGACAGAACCGGGGAGCTGTTTTTT

j_gene: TRBJ1-6
v_gene: TRBV18
len: 14
d_gene: .
abundance: .
CDR3aa: CASSPGARNSPLHF
CDR3nt: TGTGCCAGCTCCCCGGGAGCGCGGAATTCACCCCTCCACTTT

j_gene: TRBJ2-2
v_gene: TRBV5-1
len: 17
d_gene: TRBD2
abundance: .
CDR3aa: CASSPGLAGRLTGELFF
CDR3nt: TGCGCCAGCAGCCCGGGACTAGCGGGGAGATTAACCGGGGAGCTGTTTTTT

j_gene: TRBJ2-1
v_gene: TRBV12-3/TRBV12-4
len: 13
d_gene: .
abundance: once
CDR3aa: CASTSGYYNEQFF
CDR3nt: TGTGCCAGCACTTCAGGGTACTACAATGAGCAGTTCTTC

j_gene: TRBJ1-3
v_gene: TRBV7-9
len: 16
d_gene: TRBD1
abundance: .
CDR3aa: CASSTSGTGSGNTIYF
CDR3nt: TGTGCCAGCAGCACCAGTGGGACAGGGTCTGGAAACACCATATATTTT

j_gene: TRBJ2-3
v_gene: TRBV29-1
len: 14
d_gene: TRBD2
abundance: .
CDR3aa: CSVETGLAADTQYF
CDR3nt: TGCAGCGTTGAGACGGGACTAGCGGCAGATACGCAGTATTTT

j_gene: TRBJ1-6
v_gene: TRBV28
len: 15
d_gene: .
abundance: few
CDR3aa: CASSFPGALNSPLHF
CDR3nt: TGTGCCAGCAGTTTCCCAGGGGCGCTCAATTCACCCCTCCACTTT

j_gene: TRBJ1-1
v_gene: TRBV21-1
len: 15
d_gene: .
abundance: few
CDR3aa: CASSTGTGEDTEAFF
CDR3nt: TGTGCCAGCAGCACTGGGACAGGGGAAGATACTGAAGCTTTCTTT

j_gene: TRBJ2-3
v_gene: TRBV10-3
len: 17
d_gene: TRBD2
abundance: .
CDR3aa: CAISESTSGGAADTQYF
CDR3nt: TGTGCCATCAGTGAGTCTACTAGCGGGGGGGCCGCAGATACGCAGTATTTT

j_gene: TRBJ2-1
v_gene: TRBV27
len: 16
d_gene: .
abundance: .
CDR3aa: CASRTGRGHWMNEQFF
CDR3nt: TGTGCCAGCCGAACCGGTCGTGGACATTGGATGAATGAGCAGTTCTTC

j_gene: TRBJ2-7
v_gene: TRBV11-2
len: 15
d_gene: .
abundance: .
CDR3aa: CASSLTRQGNSEQYF
CDR3nt: TGTGCCAGCAGCCTCACGAGGCAGGGGAATAGCGAGCAGTACTTC

j_gene: TRBJ1-5
v_gene: TRBV18
len: 18
d_gene: TRBD1
abundance: .
CDR3aa: CASSPKAGGAGGNQPQHF
CDR3nt: TGTGCCAGCTCACCTAAGGCAGGGGGCGCGGGTGGCAATCAGCCCCAGCATTTT

j_gene: TRBJ1-2
v_gene: TRBV30
len: 15
d_gene: TRBD1
abundance: .
CDR3aa: CAGSGGGEGDYGYTF
CDR3nt: TGTGCGGGGTCAGGGGGCGGTGAGGGAGACTATGGCTACACCTTC

j_gene: TRBJ2-1
v_gene: TRBV5-1
len: 15
d_gene: TRBD2
abundance: .
CDR3aa: CASSFSGVLNNEQFF
CDR3nt: TGCGCCAGCAGCTTTAGCGGGGTGTTGAACAATGAGCAGTTCTTC

j_gene: TRBJ1-5
v_gene: TRBV2
len: 14
d_gene: TRBD1
abundance: .
CDR3aa: CASRGQDSNQPQHF
CDR3nt: TGTGCCAGCCGGGGACAGGATAGCAATCAGCCCCAGCATTTT

j_gene: TRBJ1-2
v_gene: TRBV14
len: 13
d_gene: .
abundance: once
CDR3aa: CASSQERQYGYTF
CDR3nt: TGTGCCAGCAGCCAAGAGAGGCAGTATGGCTACACCTTC

j_gene: TRBJ2-2
v_gene: TRBV2
len: 15
d_gene: TRBD2
abundance: .
CDR3aa: CASSERLAWTGELFF
CDR3nt: TGTGCCAGCAGTGAAAGACTAGCGTGGACCGGGGAGCTGTTTTTT

j_gene: TRBJ2-1
v_gene: TRBV14
len: 18
d_gene: TRBD2
abundance: .
CDR3aa: CASSLGTSGRLTYNEQFF
CDR3nt: TGTGCCAGCAGCCTTGGGACTAGCGGGAGGCTCACCTACAATGAGCAGTTCTTC

j_gene: TRBJ2-7
v_gene: TRBV10-3
len: 15
d_gene: TRBD1
abundance: .
CDR3aa: CAISESVGQGHEQYF
CDR3nt: TGTGCCATCAGTGAGTCCGTAGGACAGGGTCACGAGCAGTACTTC

j_gene: TRBJ2-3
v_gene: TRBV4-3
len: 16
d_gene: TRBD2
abundance: once
CDR3aa: CASSHGLAGNTDTQYF
CDR3nt: TGCGCCAGCAGCCACGGACTAGCGGGCAACACAGATACGCAGTATTTT

j_gene: TRBJ1-5
v_gene: TRBV7-2
len: 15
d_gene: .
abundance: .
CDR3aa: CASSLMGDSNQPQHF
CDR3nt: TGTGCCAGCAGCTTAATGGGAGACAGCAATCAGCCCCAGCATTTT

j_gene: TRBJ2-2
v_gene: TRBV18
len: 14
d_gene: .
abundance: .
CDR3aa: CASSPPSNTGELFF
CDR3nt: TGTGCCAGCTCACCCCCCTCGAACACCGGGGAGCTGTTTTTT

j_gene: TRBJ1-5
v_gene: TRBV30
len: 13
d_gene: TRBD1
abundance: .
CDR3aa: CAWRQGVDQPQHF
CDR3nt: TGTGCCTGGAGACAGGGGGTGGATCAGCCCCAGCATTTT

j_gene: TRBJ2-1
v_gene: TRBV27
len: 14
d_gene: TRBD2
abundance: once
CDR3aa: CASSTTSYYNEQFF
CDR3nt: TGTGCCAGCAGTACGACTAGCTACTACAATGAGCAGTTCTTC

j_gene: TRBJ2-7
v_gene: TRBV30
len: 11
d_gene: .
abundance: .
CDR3aa: CAWTRVHEQYF
CDR3nt: TGTGCCTGGACCAGGGTTCACGAGCAGTACTTC

j_gene: TRBJ2-1
v_gene: TRBV19
len: 14
d_gene: .
abundance: .
CDR3aa: CASSRRGIYNEQFF
CDR3nt: TGTGCCAGTAGTCGGAGGGGCATCTACAATGAGCAGTTCTTC

j_gene: TRBJ2-7
v_gene: TRBV7-9
len: 12
d_gene: .
abundance: .
CDR3aa: CASSFSSYEQYF
CDR3nt: TGTGCCAGCAGCTTCTCCTCCTACGAGCAGTACTTC

j_gene: TRBJ2-2
v_gene: TRBV5-1
len: 15
d_gene: TRBD2
abundance: .
CDR3aa: CASSLTSGIGGELFF
CDR3nt: TGCGCCAGCAGCTTGACTAGCGGGATAGGCGGGGAGCTGTTTTTT

j_gene: TRBJ1-3
v_gene: TRBV15
len: 13
d_gene: .
abundance: .
CDR3aa: CATSREEADTIYF
CDR3nt: TGTGCCACCAGCAGAGAGGAGGCAGACACCATATATTTT

j_gene: TRBJ1-4
v_gene: TRBV29-1
len: 14
d_gene: .
abundance: .
CDR3aa: CSVAGRPANEKLFF
CDR3nt: TGCAGCGTGGCTGGGCGCCCGGCTAATGAAAAACTGTTTTTT

j_gene: TRBJ2-7
v_gene: TRBV10-2
len: 14
d_gene: TRBD1
abundance: .
CDR3aa: CASSVQGGAAEQYF
CDR3nt: TGCGCCAGCAGTGTACAAGGGGGCGCAGCCGAGCAGTACTTC

j_gene: TRBJ1-1
v_gene: TRBV2
len: 12
d_gene: .
abundance: few
CDR3aa: CASKGTPAEAFF
CDR3nt: TGTGCCAGCAAGGGGACTCCGGCTGAAGCTTTCTTT

j_gene: TRBJ1-1
v_gene: TRBV6-4
len: 13
d_gene: .
abundance: .
CDR3aa: CASSEGVGTEAFF
CDR3nt: TGTGCCAGCAGTGAGGGAGTCGGGACTGAAGCTTTCTTT

j_gene: TRBJ2-2
v_gene: TRBV7-2
len: 18
d_gene: TRBD2
abundance: .
CDR3aa: CASSFTLAGALNTGELFF
CDR3nt: TGTGCCAGCAGCTTTACCCTAGCGGGGGCCCTGAACACCGGGGAGCTGTTTTTT

j_gene: TRBJ2-1
v_gene: TRBV6-2/TRBV6-3
len: 16
d_gene: .
abundance: .
CDR3aa: CASSRLMGEASNEQFF
CDR3nt: TGTGCCAGCAGTCGCCTCATGGGGGAGGCATCCAATGAGCAGTTCTTC

j_gene: TRBJ2-2
v_gene: TRBV24-1
len: 16
d_gene: TRBD1
abundance: .
CDR3aa: CATSDSGTANTGELFF
CDR3nt: TGTGCCACCAGTGATTCCGGGACAGCGAACACCGGGGAGCTGTTTTTT

j_gene: TRBJ1-3
v_gene: TRBV4-3
len: 14
d_gene: .
abundance: .
CDR3aa: CASSPDLSGNTIYF
CDR3nt: TGCGCCAGCAGCCCGGACTTGTCCGGAAACACCATATATTTT

j_gene: TRBJ1-1
v_gene: TRBV15
len: 14
d_gene: .
abundance: .
CDR3aa: CATSIPQGNTEAFF
CDR3nt: TGTGCCACCAGCATCCCCCAGGGGAACACTGAAGCTTTCTTT

j_gene: TRBJ1-1
v_gene: TRBV14
len: 15
d_gene: TRBD1
abundance: .
CDR3aa: CASSLRTGGATEAFF
CDR3nt: TGTGCCAGCAGCCTACGGACAGGGGGCGCCACTGAAGCTTTCTTT

j_gene: TRBJ2-5
v_gene: TRBV5-1
len: 15
d_gene: TRBD1
abundance: .
CDR3aa: CASSPRGRGKETQYF
CDR3nt: TGCGCCAGCAGCCCCAGGGGGCGAGGAAAAGAGACCCAGTACTTC

j_gene: TRBJ1-2
v_gene: TRBV2
len: 18
d_gene: TRBD1
abundance: .
CDR3aa: CASSEGPQGFRGNYGYTF
CDR3nt: TGTGCCAGCAGTGAAGGCCCACAGGGGTTCAGGGGAAACTATGGCTACACCTTC

j_gene: TRBJ1-2
v_gene: TRBV2
len: 13
d_gene: .
abundance: .
CDR3aa: CASNSGRNYGYTF
CDR3nt: TGTGCCAGCAATAGCGGACGGAACTATGGCTACACCTTC

j_gene: TRBJ2-4
v_gene: TRBV5-5
len: 14
d_gene: .
abundance: .
CDR3aa: CASSGGTVQNIQYF
CDR3nt: TGTGCCAGCAGCGGGGGGACAGTTCAAAACATTCAGTACTTC

j_gene: TRBJ2-5
v_gene: TRBV3-1/TRBV3-2
len: 14
d_gene: TRBD2
abundance: .
CDR3aa: CPTQLAGGAGTQYF
CDR3nt: TGTCCCACCCAACTGGCGGGGGGGGCGGGGACCCAGTACTTC